This TCR beta chain was captured in a study of CD4+ T cells in melanoma. In this sample, this clone turned up a few times. The target antigen is unknown. Produced via immunoSEQ multiplex PCR; TCRdb's table is partial and in-frame only. The data show roughly 10,000 clones, roughly two thirds seen once. General study findings and limits: A reported correlation linked neoantigen-specific CD4+ T cells to CD8+, macrophage and B cell function. Reportedly, melanoma neoantigen-specific CD4+ T cells showed varied differentiation states.

Source material: cells from a culture (not recorded whether cultured in vitro). The sequence was collected from a human donor with melanoma.

The CDR3 DNA reads as TGTGCCAGCAGCTTGGGTGCGGGGGGGAATCAGCCCCAGCATTTT. Translated: CASSLGAGGNQPQHF. The J gene is TRBJ1-5, the V gene TRBV5-6; possible D gene TRBD1, 5 bases. The V gene's germline CDR1 is SGHDT and CDR2 YYEEEE. Trimming pared 0 bases from V and 4 bases from J, leaving 11 bases between. The CDR3 sequence is 15 residues long.